This record covers a single TCR beta chain. J lost 1 base, V lost 5 bases, and 6 bases had no gene match. The CDR3 contains 15 residues. Per the germline V gene, CDR1 is ENHRY and CDR2 is SYGVKD. The record originates from a study of blood T cell repertoires in COVID-19. Study-level information: Sites across the United States, Italy and Spain contributed samples from acute and convalescent COVID-19.

Seattle patients were enrolled while actively infected and followed longitudinally. In the authors' methods: Amplification from reference gene primers served as the basis for estimated nucleated cell counts. Clones were sequenced by immunoSEQ multiplex PCR, and TCRdb holds only the in-frame ones, with some missing. From that table come the V and J calls and clone size; the DNA was used to work out D and trimming. The sample shows roughly 240,000 clones, about 83% of them seen only once. This sequence originates from an elderly woman with COVID-19, enrolled during active disease. The sequenced sample consisted of peripheral blood. The chain has TRBV10-3 and TRBJ2-3; TRBD1 aligns across 7 bases. CDR3 loop: CAISYRGLGTDTQYF. DNA of the CDR3: TGTGCCATCAGTTACAGGGGCCTCGGCACAGATACGCAGTATTTT.